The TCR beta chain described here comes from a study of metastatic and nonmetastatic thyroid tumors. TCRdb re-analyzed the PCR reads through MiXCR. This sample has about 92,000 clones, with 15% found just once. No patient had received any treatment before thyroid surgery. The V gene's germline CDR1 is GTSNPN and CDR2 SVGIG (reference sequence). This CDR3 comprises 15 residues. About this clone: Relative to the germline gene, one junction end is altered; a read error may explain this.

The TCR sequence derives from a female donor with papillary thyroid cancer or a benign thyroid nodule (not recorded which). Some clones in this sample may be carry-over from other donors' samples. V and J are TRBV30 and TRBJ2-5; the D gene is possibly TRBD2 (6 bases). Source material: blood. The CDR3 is CSWSVGEAGMEDQYF. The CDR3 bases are TGTTCCTGGAGTGTTGGAGAGGCGGGGATGGAGGACCAGTACTTC.